The rows below give T cell receptor beta chains drawn from one sample of a study of CD8 T cells in ankylosing spondylitis. TCRdb reprocessed the 5' RACE reads via MiXCR and lists one record per CDR3 protein. Of roughly 180,000 distinct CDR3 sequences in the sample, 9.8% were seen once. Source material: blood, either unsorted or a sorted T cell fraction (not recorded which). The receptors were gathered from a female donor with ankylosing spondylitis or in good health (not recorded which). The CDR3 runs from the conserved cysteine through the conserved F or W. Each record gives: clone size, J gene, D gene, CDR3 length, V gene, CDR3 protein, CDR3 DNA. The D gene is left open where the match is weak. Rows give clone size only sometimes, using once, few, many, or a class for an expanded clone.

>many|TRBJ1-1|NA|16|TRBV10-3
CAISEEGGTIDTEAFF
TGTGCCATCAGTGAGGAGGGGGGCACGATTGACACTGAAGCTTTCTTT
>NA|TRBJ2-2|NA|13|TRBV6-5
CASSYYAGGELFF
TGTGCCAGCAGTTATTACGCGGGCGGGGAGCTGTTTTTT
>many|TRBJ2-3|NA|12|TRBV27
CASSSGTDTQYF
TGTGCCAGCAGTTCCGGCACAGATACGCAGTATTTT
>NA|TRBJ2-5|TRBD1|20|TRBV6-2/TRBV6-3
CASSWTGPNPTLGYQETQYF
TGTGCCAGCAGTTGGACAGGTCCCAACCCCACATTGGGGTACCAAGAGACCCAGTACTTC
>once|TRBJ2-7|TRBD2|14|TRBV2
CASSEGGRSYEQYF
TGTGCCAGCAGTGAAGGCGGGAGGTCCTACGAGCAGTACTTC
>NA|TRBJ1-2|NA|18|TRBV9
CASSLPSGPRGSNYGYTF
TGTGCCAGCAGCTTACCGAGTGGGCCCCGGGGCTCTAACTATGGCTACACCTTC
>few|TRBJ2-3|TRBD1|18|TRBV11-1
CASSSPQGAPGNADTQYF
TGTGCCAGCAGCTCGCCTCAGGGGGCCCCCGGGAATGCAGATACGCAGTATTTT
>few|TRBJ2-7|NA|15|TRBV27
CASSPDLTGLGEQYF
TGTGCCAGCAGTCCTGACCTCACAGGGCTTGGAGAGCAGTACTTC
>few|TRBJ1-4|NA|13|TRBV6-4
CASSEWKLEKLFF
TGTGCCAGCAGTGAATGGAAATTGGAAAAACTGTTTTTT
>NA|TRBJ2-3|NA|18|TRBV4-3
CASSQVGWGSLFGDTQYF
TGCGCCAGCAGCCAAGTCGGGTGGGGGAGCCTCTTTGGAGATACGCAGTATTTT
>few|TRBJ2-7|NA|14|TRBV11-2
CASSSELNSYEQYF
TGTGCCAGCAGCTCCGAGCTGAACTCCTACGAGCAGTACTTC
>many|TRBJ2-1|TRBD1|15|TRBV5-1
CASSTGTGWDNEQFF
TGCGCCAGCAGCACCGGGACAGGGTGGGACAATGAGCAGTTCTTC
>few|TRBJ2-1|TRBD1|16|TRBV9
CASSAPTGTGWNEQFF
TGTGCCAGCAGCGCCCCTACCGGGACAGGGTGGAATGAGCAGTTCTTC
>few|TRBJ2-7|NA|13|TRBV7-6
CASSLGTEYEQYF
TGTGCCAGCAGCCTAGGCACAGAATACGAGCAGTACTTC
>NA|TRBJ2-1|NA|15|TRBV5-4
CASSSRDDRRDEQFF
TGTGCCAGCAGCTCCCGGGACGATCGAAGGGATGAGCAGTTCTTC
>many|TRBJ2-1|NA|12|TRBV4-3
CASSGRGGEQFF
TGCGCCAGCAGCGGTCGGGGCGGTGAGCAGTTCTTC
>few|TRBJ2-7|TRBD2|13|TRBV29-1
CSGTSSISYEQYF
TGCAGCGGGACTAGTTCGATCTCCTACGAGCAGTACTTC